This TCR beta chain appears in the sequencing data of a study of T cells in Graves' hyperthyroidism and ophthalmopathy. Stable Graves' hyperthyroidism meant no ophthalmopathy progression within 18 months. Isolation of PBMCs was performed on around 10 ml fresh peripheral blood. This clonotype has more than one count but fewer than ten. Amplified regions were TCR beta CDR3 sequences from RNA transcripts. HTBI primers were the set used in a first-round RT-PCR of the TCR CDR3. TCRdb used MiXCR to reprocess the multiplex PCR reads, holding one entry per CDR3 protein. In the table there are approximately 590,000 distinct CDR3 sequences, 15% to 19% of which are singletons. Deletions cut 2 bases from V and 8 bases from J, with 12 bases between. The CDR3 extends over 13 amino acids.

Sequencing was done on a sample of blood. The chain combines TRBV12-3 or TRBV12-4 with TRBJ1-2; possibly TRBD1 for D (5 bases). The sequence came from a woman younger than 45 with Graves' hyperthyroidism. DNA for the CDR3: TGTGCCAGCAGTTTAATCAGGGAAGGCGGCTACACCTTC. Its translation is CASSLIREGGYTF.